This is a list of T cell receptor beta chains from one sample in a study of T cell repertoires in cytomegalovirus infection. Each CDR3 protein is one row after TCRdb ran MiXCR on the reads. The sample carries under 50,000 distinct CDR3 sequences, roughly 22% recorded once. These TCRs' antigens remain unknown. The material sequenced was CD8+ T cells from cultured PBMCs, taken from culture after CMV antigen stimulation. These receptors came from a human donor in good health (CMV status not recorded). Some clones in this sample may be carry-over from other donors' samples. The conserved cysteine and the conserved F or W are not part of the CDR3 here. The D gene is left open where the match is weak.

>TRBD1|TRBV19|TRBJ1-5
ASRADRGPQPQH
>.|TRBV7-9|TRBJ2-7
ASSSTSGTSYEQY
>.|TRBV7-9|TRBJ2-1
ASSLVQGSDEQF
>.|TRBV27|TRBJ2-5
ASLQGTQY
>TRBD2|TRBV28|TRBJ2-2
ASQGPSGKGTGELF
>TRBD1|TRBV19|TRBJ1-2
ASSIPQGLLSGYT
>.|TRBV7-9|TRBJ2-7
ASSSPGGRRDEQY
>.|TRBV25-1|TRBJ2-5
ASRISGWGAQY
>.|TRBV19|TRBJ2-7
ASSIGPSYEQY
>.|TRBV28|TRBJ1-1
ASSLIRANTEAF
>.|TRBV6-1|TRBJ2-1
ASSEIGAHEQF
>.|TRBV7-2|TRBJ1-4
ASSLLAGGEKLF
>TRBD2|TRBV27|TRBJ2-7
ASRAASGGSYEQY
>.|TRBV4-2|TRBJ2-7
ASSQFTGPLYEQY
>.|TRBV10-3|TRBJ2-2
AISENVGTGELF
>TRBD1|TRBV15|TRBJ2-1
ATSRHRDRSNEQF
>TRBD1|TRBV6-2/TRBV6-3|TRBJ2-1
ASSPRTGLSYNEQF
>.|TRBV4-2|TRBJ2-7
ASSEAPRPYEQY
>.|TRBV7-6|TRBJ2-7
ASSLAKRGPYEQY
>.|TRBV7-9|TRBJ1-6
ASSLGSDIVRVNSPLH
>.|TRBV7-6|TRBJ2-5
ASRTALETQY
>.|TRBV12-3/TRBV12-4|TRBJ2-3
ASSSASGGFDTDTQY
>.|TRBV28|TRBJ2-7
ASSLRTAPIADEQY
>.|TRBV27|TRBJ1-1
ASSLPNRITEAF
>.|TRBV18|TRBJ1-1
ASSPGSPEAF
>.|TRBV3-1|TRBJ2-3
ASSRTQGRDTQY
>TRBD2|TRBV7-2|TRBJ2-3
ATSRTSGIIITQY
>.|TRBV7-2|TRBJ2-7
ASSSSMNEQY
>.|TRBV6-2/TRBV6-3|TRBJ2-7
ASSSQPVYEQY
>.|TRBV12-3/TRBV12-4|TRBJ2-7
ASSFRTPSYEQY
>TRBD1|TRBV7-9|TRBJ2-7
ASSLVQGKSYEQY
>.|TRBV11-2|TRBJ1-1
ASSFPGYTEAF
>TRBD2|TRBV7-6|TRBJ2-7
ASSHASGSSYEQY
>TRBD1|TRBV6-6|TRBJ1-2
ASTPGQGYLDYGYT
>TRBD1|TRBV5-1|TRBJ2-7
ASSLRTGGREQY
>.|TRBV7-2|TRBJ2-2
ASSLVPPAGLNTGELF
>.|TRBV2|TRBJ2-7
ASREDIYEQY
>TRBD2|TRBV7-9|TRBJ2-1
ASSTRLAGDNEQF
>TRBD2|TRBV7-3|TRBJ2-3
ASSSSGGALDTQY
>.|TRBV7-2|TRBJ1-2
ASSLVLRGVDGYT
>.|TRBV2|TRBJ2-3
ASDQGLQGTDTQY
>.|TRBV10-3|TRBJ2-7
AISESKVGEQY
>.|TRBV7-2|TRBJ1-5
ASSLNGGGGGNQPQH
>.|TRBV10-2|TRBJ2-7
ASSAGGFGYEQY
>.|TRBV7-9|TRBJ2-5
ASSLGSSETQY
>.|TRBV7-2|TRBJ2-7
ASSYGPYEQY
>.|TRBV6-5|TRBJ1-1
ASSPTPGGRAF
>.|TRBV6-6|TRBJ1-1
ASSFAGTEAF
>TRBD2|TRBV12-3/TRBV12-4|TRBJ2-3
ASVSSGSTDTQY
>TRBD2|TRBV10-2|TRBJ2-3
ASRGTSGSTDTQY
>.|TRBV4-3|TRBJ1-3
ASSSGRFSGNTIY
>.|TRBV7-9|TRBJ2-7
ASSFLGRDLEQY
>.|TRBV7-6|TRBJ2-2
ASSPDSLTGELF
>.|TRBV4-3|TRBJ1-6
ASSQDPARTISPLH
>TRBD2|TRBV10-3|TRBJ2-1
AISELAPYNEQF
>.|TRBV20-1|TRBJ1-2
SARPRQGSPATSYGYT
>TRBD2|TRBV11-3|TRBJ2-7
ASSVSSGRPY
>.|TRBV7-2|TRBJ2-1
ASSIQGRPANEQF
>.|TRBV2|TRBJ2-1
ASRSGGVLNEQF
>.|TRBV6-5|TRBJ2-1
ASSSDVFQGGQF